Each of the 19 T cell receptor beta chains below was sequenced from the same sample in a study of blood T cell repertoires in COVID-19. The method was immunoSEQ multiplex PCR; TCRdb's version includes in-frame clones alone and lacks a portion of them. The repertoire consists of roughly 100,000 clones, with approximately 89% occurring once and the leading ten covering 17%. The source material was peripheral blood. All receptors derive from a woman older than 75 in a cohort sampled during active COVID-19.

The gene calls are TRBV6-5 and TRBJ1-5; the D is unclear. Germline V gene lookup returns CDR1 MNHEY and CDR2 SVGAGI. The V gene lost 8 bases and the J gene lost 7 bases, with 15 bases spanning the gap. The CDR3 length is 13 residues. The CDR3, as DNA: TGTGCCAGCGCCCCTACCACCAACCAGCCCCAGCATTTT. Its translation: CASAPTTNQPQHF.

Points on this clone: A read error may produce the germline difference seen at one junction end. V and J are TRBV15 and TRBJ1-1; 7 bases match TRBD1. CDR3 length equals 11 residues. CDR1 and CDR2 from the germline V gene are LNHNV and YYDKDF (reference sequence). The CDR3 nucleotides read TGTGCCACCAGCAGGGGGGACAGCCGTCTCTTT. This sequence encodes CATSRGDSRLF.

This chain joins TRBV7-9 and TRBJ2-1; maybe TRBD1 (6 bases). The CDR3 is 14 residues long. Germline V gene sequence: CDR1 SEHNR, CDR2 FQNEAQ (reference sequence). Trimming left V 5 bases short and J 4 bases short, with 12 bases between. CDR3 nucleotides: TGTGCCAGCAGCCCATCAACAGGGTACAATGAGCAGTTCTTC. This encodes CASSPSTGYNEQFF.

The chain carries TRBV7-3 and TRBJ2-7; D unresolved. Trimming left V 3 bases short and J 7 bases short, with 16 bases between. Per germline, CDR1 SGHTA and CDR2 FQGTGA. This CDR3 spans 14 amino acids. The CDR3 nucleotides are TGTGCCAGCAGCTTGGGTCCGGGTAGTCCAGAGCAGTACTTC. This encodes CASSLGPGSPEQYF.

About this clone itself: A read error may account for a junction end that differs from germline. The chain joins TRBV19 to TRBJ1-1, with D unresolved. CDR3 length: 13 amino acids. Germline CDR1 LNHDA, CDR2 SQIVND (reference sequence). The CDR3 loop is CASSVDRETEAFF. The CDR3 DNA sequence: TGTGCCAGTAGTGTAGATAGAGAAACTGAAGCTTTCTTT.

The J gene is TRBJ2-1, the V gene TRBV3-1 (or the pseudogene TRBV3-2), with 9 bases matching TRBD2. Germline CDR1 and CDR2: LGHDT and YNNKEL (reference sequence). After removal of 4 bases from V and 8 bases from J, the junction contained 15 bases not matched to a gene. The CDR3 loop spans 17 amino acids. The CDR3 coding sequence is TGTGCCAGCAGCCCATCGGGGCGCGGGGGGGCCAGCTATGAGCAGTTCTTC. It specifies CASSPSGRGGASYEQFF.

In its sample, this clone was seen once. This rearrangement joins TRBV11-2 to TRBJ1-6, with a tentative D call TRBD1 (5 bases). The germline V gene has CDR1 SGHAT and CDR2 FQNNGV. There are 13 residues in the CDR3. The V end was cut by 1 base, the J end by 12 bases, with 10 bases between. The CDR3 sequence is CASSLADTGPLHF. CDR3 DNA sequence: TGTGCCAGCAGCTTAGCGGACACTGGACCCCTCCACTTT.

V and J are TRBV15 and TRBJ2-7, with TRBD1 identical over 11 bases. The CDR3 covers 16 residues. J was trimmed by 3 bases and V by 0 bases; bases with no gene match: 4. Germline values: CDR1 LNHNV, CDR2 YYDKDF (reference sequence). The CDR3 here is CATSRDLGTGGYEQYF. CDR3 nucleotide sequence: TGTGCCACCAGCAGAGATTTAGGGACAGGGGGCTACGAGCAGTACTTC.

CDR3 residues: CASSPVPSGRGLNEQFF. CDR3 bases: TGTGCCAGCTCACCCGTCCCTAGCGGGAGGGGGTTAAATGAGCAGTTCTTC. The chain links TRBV18 to TRBJ2-1, with TRBD2 identical over 12 bases. The CDR3 length is 17 residues. Germline assignment: CDR1 KGHSH and CDR2 LQKENI. Germline trimming cut 3 bases from V and 7 bases from J; bases unmatched to any gene: 10.

The table lists this clone with a count of one. Other DNA sequences in this sample translate to the same CDR3. V and J are TRBV30 and TRBJ1-5, with TRBD1 identical over 10 bases. The CDR3 consists of 15 residues. Per the germline V gene, CDR1 is GTSNPN and CDR2 is SVGIG (reference sequence). J gave up 4 bases and V 3 bases, and 6 bases lay outside the gene matches. CDR3 DNA: TGTGCCTGGAGAGGAGGACAGGGGGGAAATCAGCCCCAGCATTTT. This encodes CAWRGGQGGNQPQHF. The full variable domain, rest sourced from reference TRBV30 and TRBJ1-5, is SQTIHQWPATLVQPVGSPLSLECTVEGTSNPNLYWYRQAAGRGLQLLFYSVGIGQISSEVPQNLSASRPQDRQFILSSKKLLLSDSGFYLCAWRGGQGGNQPQHFGDGTRLSIL.

This rearrangement joins TRBV10-3 to TRBJ2-7, with D possibly being TRBD2 (6 bases). The CDR3 is 13 residues long. V dropped 3 bases and J dropped 2 bases, with 8 bases sitting between them. Germline values: CDR1 ENHRY, CDR2 SYGVKD. DNA for the CDR3: TGTGCCATCAGTGATCGGGGGACCTACGAGCAGTACTTC. This encodes CAISDRGTYEQYF.

The gene calls are TRBV25-1 and TRBJ1-4; 9 nucleotides match TRBD1. Germline assignment: CDR1 MGHDK and CDR2 SYGVNS. The ends lost 5 bases at V and 4 bases at J; junction bases unmatched: 5. The length of the CDR3 is 15 residues. The CDR3 nucleotides read TGTGCCAGCAGTAGGAGGGACAGGGATAATGAAAAACTGTTTTTT. Translated, it gives CASSRRDRDNEKLFF.

The V call is TRBV23-1, the J call TRBJ2-1; D possibly corresponds to TRBD2 (6 bases). TRBV23-1 is recorded as an ORF, its role being uncertain. V dropped 7 bases and J dropped 4 bases, with 14 bases sitting between them. There are 14 residues in the CDR3. The CDR3 DNA follows: TGCGCCAGCATAAAGGGACTTATATACAATGAGCAGTTCTTC. Translation gives CASIKGLIYNEQFF.

V is TRBV6-5 and J is TRBJ1-2, with 7 positions matching TRBD1. Germline values: CDR1 MNHEY, CDR2 SVGAGI. CDR3 length: 13 residues. J gave up 4 bases and V 5 bases, and 4 bases lay outside the gene matches. CDR3 sequence (DNA): TGTGCCAGCAGTACAGGGGCCCCCTATGGCTACACCTTC. It specifies CASSTGAPYGYTF.

J is TRBJ2-2 and V is TRBV19; 7 bases align to TRBD1. The germline gives CDR1 LNHDA, CDR2 SQIVND (reference sequence). The trim removed 10 bases at V and 0 bases at J, leaving 8 bases unmatched. The CDR3 spans 15 residues. CDR3 residues: CAIASGTANTGELFF. Here the CDR3 DNA reads TGTGCCATCGCATCCGGGACAGCGAACACCGGGGAGCTGTTTTTT.

This chain links TRBV20-1 with TRBJ2-5; D gene ambiguous. CDR3 length: 11 residues. V was cut by 3 bases and J by 4 bases, with 6 bases left in between. Germline V gives CDR1 DFQATT, CDR2 SNEGSKA (reference sequence). For the CDR3, the DNA is TGCAGTGCTAGCAGGATAGAGACCCAGTACTTC. It is translated as CSASRIETQYF.

The V call is TRBV27, the J call TRBJ2-7; 9 bases align to TRBD2. The germline gives CDR1 MNHEY, CDR2 SMNVEV (reference sequence). This CDR3 contains 15 residues. V lost 2 bases to trimming and J lost 1 base; unmatched junction nucleotides: 3. CDR3 region: CASSLIAGASYEQYF. Here the CDR3 DNA reads TGTGCCAGCAGTTTAATAGCGGGGGCTTCCTACGAGCAGTACTTC.

The J gene is TRBJ1-4, the V gene TRBV24-1; no clear D. This CDR3 is built from 15 residues. Germline CDR1 KGHDR, CDR2 SFDVKD. Trimming removed 5 bases at V and 8 bases at J, with 17 bases between. The CDR3 loop reads CATSVPGPRGEKLFF. The CDR3 region has the DNA TGTGCCACCAGTGTCCCGGGTCCTCGAGGGGAAAAACTGTTTTTT.

The genes are TRBV23-1 and TRBJ1-2; 8 bases align to TRBD1. TRBV23-1 is marked as an open reading frame, function uncertain. Trimming cost V 4 bases and J 5 bases; bases outside gene matches: 27. The CDR3 has 21 residues. Here the CDR3 DNA reads TGCGCCAGCAGTCCAAGCGAAGCGGAGAGCCGCTGTGGGGACAGGCTTTATGGCTACACCTTC. Translating gives CASSPSEAESRCGDRLYGYTF.